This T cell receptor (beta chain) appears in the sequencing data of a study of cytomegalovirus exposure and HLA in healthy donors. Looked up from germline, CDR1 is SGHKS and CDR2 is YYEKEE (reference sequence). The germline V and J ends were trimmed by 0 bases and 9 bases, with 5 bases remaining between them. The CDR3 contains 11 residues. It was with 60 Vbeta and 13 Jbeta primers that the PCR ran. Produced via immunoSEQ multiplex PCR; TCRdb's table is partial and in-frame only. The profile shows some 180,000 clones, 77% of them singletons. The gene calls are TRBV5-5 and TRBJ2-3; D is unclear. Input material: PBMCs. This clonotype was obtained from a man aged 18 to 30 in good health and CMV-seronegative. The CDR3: CASSLVRTQYF. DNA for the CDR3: TGTGCCAGCAGCTTGGTGCGCACGCAGTATTTT.